This passage covers 4 T cell receptor beta chains from one sample sequenced in a study of glioma-infiltrating T cells. Amplification of TCR alpha and beta CDR3 regions from RNA used iRepertoire nested multiplex PCR. TCRdb recomputed calls from the multiplex PCR reads with MiXCR, one row per CDR3 protein. The sample has about 93,000 distinct CDR3 sequences; about 37% are singletons. What was sequenced was glioma tissue, nonneoplastic brain tissue, or PBMCs (not recorded which). The receptor set was obtained from a human donor with low-grade glioma or glioblastoma, undergoing nonglioma brain surgery, or in good health (not recorded which).

Regarding this clonotype: The conserved phenylalanine or tryptophan is not found at the CDR3 terminus, so this likely reflects a read error. The V gene is TRBV27, the J gene TRBJ2-7; maybe TRBD1 (6 bases). V lost 2 bases and J 0 bases, leaving 8 bases between the germline ends. Germline CDR1 reads MNHEY; CDR2 reads SMNVEV (reference sequence). The CDR3 covers 14 residues. The CDR3 nucleotides are TGTGCCAGCAGTTTAAGGGACATCTCCTACGAGCAGTACCTC. It codes for CASSLRDISYEQYL.

This clonotype was observed at least ten times. This chain links TRBV7-3 with TRBJ2-3; D tentatively reads TRBD1 or TRBD2 (5 bases each). This CDR3 comprises 16 residues. Germline V CDR1 and CDR2: SGHTA, FQGTGA. The V end was cut by 6 bases, the J end by 2 bases, with 18 bases between. As DNA, the CDR3 is TGTGCCAGCAGTTCAAAGAGCGGACAAAACACAGATACGCAGTATTTT. It specifies CASSSKSGQNTDTQYF.

Many counts were recorded for this clonotype. The chain has TRBV6-6 and TRBJ2-7, with TRBD2 matching over 10 bases. Germline CDR1 reads MNHNY; CDR2 reads SVGAGI (reference sequence). The CDR3 runs to 15 residues. V dropped 2 bases and J dropped 3; count of bases not matched to a gene: 4. The chain's CDR3 is CASSYLLAGLYEQYF. The DNA of the CDR3 is TGTGCCAGCAGTTACCTACTAGCGGGGCTCTACGAGCAGTACTTC.

This clonotype was recorded only once. The chain couples TRBV7-2 to TRBJ2-2, with D hard to call. Germline V CDR1 and CDR2: SGHTA, FQGNSA. The V and J ends lost 3 bases and 10 bases respectively, with 18 bases between them. The CDR3 is 15 amino acids. CDR3 sequence reads: CASSFSLGFAVELFF. The CDR3 nucleotides are TGTGCCAGCAGCTTCAGCCTTGGATTCGCCGTGGAGCTGTTTTTT.